Each of the 20 T cell receptor beta chains below was sequenced from the same sample in a study of T cell changes during pregnancy in multiple sclerosis. The repertoire was sequenced with immunoSEQ multiplex PCR; TCRdb's copy has only in-frame clones and lacks some. The data contain almost 40,000 clones, 75% to 95% of them singletons. The sample here was CD4+ T cells from peripheral blood mononuclear cells, taken in the third trimester of pregnancy. These receptors originate from a female donor in good health, enrolled as a control in a pregnancy study.

The genes are TRBV7-6 and TRBJ2-1; D is unresolved. Per germline, CDR1 SGHVS and CDR2 FNYEAQ. V was cut by 3 bases and J by 8 bases, with 14 bases left in between. The CDR3 length is 14 residues. Written as DNA, the CDR3 is TGTGCCAGCAGCTTCCGCCCGAGCGTGGATGAGCAGTTCTTC. Translating gives CASSFRPSVDEQFF.

The chain has TRBV18 and TRBJ2-5, with D maybe TRBD1 (5 bases). Germline V gene data show CDR1 as KGHSH and CDR2 as LQKENI. With 4 bases removed from V and 2 bases from J, the gap between germline ends came to 8 bases. The CDR3 loop spans 13 amino acids. The DNA for the CDR3 is TGTGCCAGCTCACTTAAGGGGCAAGAGACCCAGTACTTC. Its protein product is CASSLKGQETQYF.

The chain uses TRBV5-6 and TRBJ2-1, with D possibly matching TRBD2 (5 bases). Per the germline V gene, CDR1 is SGHDT and CDR2 is YYEEEE. CDR3 length: 13 amino acids. Trimming left V 4 bases short and J 9 bases short, with 14 bases between. CDR3 residues: CASSPVGAGEQFF. CDR3 bases: TGTGCCAGCAGCCCGGTGGGCGCGGGTGAGCAGTTCTTC.

CDR3 protein: CASSLGTRGSNQPQHF. The CDR3 DNA follows: TGTGCCAGCAGCTTGGGGACTAGGGGAAGCAATCAGCCCCAGCATTTT. The V call is TRBV5-8, the J call TRBJ1-5; tentatively, D is TRBD1 (5 bases). The CDR3 is made up of 16 amino acids. Germline V gene sequence: CDR1 SGHTS, CDR2 YDEGEE. V lost 0 bases and J 1 base, leaving 11 bases between the germline ends.

This clone was counted a single time. The CDR3 nucleotides are TGCAGTGCTAGGTCGGAGACCCAGTACTTC. This codes for CSARSETQYF. V gene TRBV20-1 combines with J gene TRBJ2-5; D not certain. The germline V gene has CDR1 DFQATT and CDR2 SNEGSKA (reference sequence). Deletions cut 3 bases from V and 5 bases from J, with 4 bases between. The CDR3 totals 10 residues.

The J gene is TRBJ1-4, the V gene TRBV28; no clear D gene. Trimming stripped 6 bases from V and 6 bases from J, with 5 bases between. Germline CDR1 reads MDHEN; CDR2 reads SYDVKM. There are 11 residues in the CDR3. The CDR3 loop reads CASSEYEKLFF. In DNA, the CDR3 is TGTGCCAGCAGCGAGTATGAAAAACTGTTTTTT.

The CDR3 protein is CASKDYLSYEQYF. In DNA, the CDR3 is TGTGCCAGCAAGGACTACCTTTCCTACGAGCAGTACTTC. The rearrangement uses TRBV28 and TRBJ2-7, with D perhaps TRBD2 (6 bases). CDR3 length: 13 amino acids. V lost 7 bases and J lost 1, with 11 bases in between. Germline assignment: CDR1 MDHEN and CDR2 SYDVKM.

The genes are TRBV10-3 and TRBJ2-1; no firm D call. The CDR3 sequence is 14 residues long. The germline V gene encodes CDR1 ENHRY and CDR2 SYGVKD. The V end lost 0 bases, the J end lost 5 bases, and 8 bases lay between the germline ends. This CDR3 reads CAISESNTHNEQFF. CDR3 coding DNA: TGTGCCATCAGTGAGTCTAACACGCACAATGAGCAGTTCTTC.

This CDR3 reads CATSRGGGRASTGELFF. The CDR3 DNA sequence: TGTGCCACCAGCAGAGGAGGGGGGAGGGCCAGCACCGGGGAGCTGTTTTTT. The chain joins TRBV15 to TRBJ2-2; TRBD2 might be the D (7 bases). The CDR3 length is 17 residues. The germline V and J ends were trimmed by 1 base and 4 bases, with 16 bases remaining between them. Germline CDR1 and CDR2: LNHNV and YYDKDF (reference sequence). The full variable domain, its missing parts supplied by reference TRBV15 and TRBJ2-2, is DAMVIQNPRYQVTQFGKPVTLSCSQTLNHNVMYWYQQKSSQAPKLLFHYYDKDFNNEADTPDNFQSRRPNTSFCFLDIRSPGLGDTAMYLCATSRGGGRASTGELFFGEGSRLTVL.

The chain links TRBV28 to TRBJ2-3; 7 nucleotides match TRBD2. This CDR3 is built from 20 residues. Trimming cost V 4 bases and J 3 bases; bases outside gene matches: 22. Germline-derived CDR1 and CDR2 are MDHEN and SYDVKM. The CDR3 region is CASSSYRISPSGGMTDTQYF. Here the CDR3 DNA reads TGTGCCAGCAGTTCCTACCGGATCTCACCTAGCGGAGGGATGACAGATACGCAGTATTTT.

The rearrangement uses TRBV9 and TRBJ1-6; 7 nucleotides match TRBD1. Germline lookup yields CDR1 SGDLS and CDR2 YYNGEE. Trimming cost V 1 base and J 5 bases; bases outside gene matches: 3. The CDR3 spans 15 residues. The CDR3 DNA reads TGTGCCAGCAGCGTACAAGGGACAGATAATTCACCCCTCCACTTT. Encoded protein: CASSVQGTDNSPLHF.

The chain employs TRBV30 and TRBJ1-5; TRBD1 agrees at 10 bases. The CDR3 covers 13 residues. Trimming cost V 6 bases and J 7 bases; bases outside gene matches: 6. Germline V gene lookup returns CDR1 GTSNPN and CDR2 SVGIG (reference sequence). The CDR3 is CACRTGGGQPQHF. The CDR3, as DNA: TGTGCCTGCCGGACAGGGGGTGGGCAGCCCCAGCATTTT.

The gene calls are TRBV5-1 and TRBJ2-7, with D tentatively TRBD2 (6 bases). Trimming cost V 2 bases and J 2 bases, with 11 bases left between them. This CDR3 comprises 14 residues. CDR1 is SGHRS, CDR2 YFSETQ, per germline. Written as DNA, the CDR3 is TGCGCCAGCAGCTTACTAGCCGACACCTACGAGCAGTACTTC. It is translated as CASSLLADTYEQYF.

The chain joins TRBV7-2 to TRBJ1-2, with unresolved D. Between the trimmed V and J ends, which lost 1 base and 4 bases, there was a span of 13 bases. The CDR3 has 15 amino acids. Per the germline V gene, CDR1 is SGHTA and CDR2 is FQGNSA. In nucleotides, the CDR3 is TGTGCCAGCAGCTTAGATTTAGGGAGGGTCTATGGCTACACCTTC. It yields the protein CASSLDLGRVYGYTF.

The rearrangement joins TRBV4-2 to TRBJ2-2; tentative D call: TRBD2 (6 bases). Germline V gene lookup returns CDR1 LGHNA and CDR2 YNFKEQ. The germline V and J ends were trimmed by 4 bases and 1 base, with 13 bases remaining between them. CDR3 length equals 16 residues. CDR3 amino acids: CASSRSSVLNTGELFF. In DNA form, the CDR3 reads TGTGCCAGCAGCCGATCTAGCGTATTGAACACCGGGGAGCTGTTTTTT.

The chain uses TRBV9 and TRBJ1-2; D is perhaps TRBD1 (5 bases). The CDR3 length is 15 residues. CDR1 and CDR2 from the germline V gene are SGDLS and YYNGEE. V was clipped by 4 bases and J by 0 bases, with 13 bases between them. CDR3 nucleotide sequence: TGTGCCAGCAGCCCACAGGAGGGGTCTAACTATGGCTACACCTTC. It specifies CASSPQEGSNYGYTF.

The chain has TRBV5-1 and TRBJ1-3; D remains ambiguous. CDR1 is SGHRS and CDR2 is YFSETQ in the germline V gene. The V end was cut by 3 bases, the J end by 0 bases, with 4 bases between. This CDR3 comprises 13 residues. The CDR3 sequence is CASSYISGNTIYF. The CDR3 coding sequence is TGCGCCAGCAGCTATATCTCTGGAAACACCATATATTTT. The variable domain in full, with the rest retrieved from reference TRBV5-1 and TRBJ1-3, is KAGVTQTPRYLIKTRGQQVTLSCSPISGHRSVSWYQQTPGQGLQFLFEYFSETQRNKGNFPGRFSGRQFSNSRSEMNVSTLELGDSALYLCASSYISGNTIYFGEGSWLTVV.

This sequence joins TRBV29-1 and TRBJ1-1; D is ambiguous. Per the germline V gene, CDR1 is SQVTM and CDR2 is ANQGSEA. CDR3 length equals 13 residues. CDR3 nucleotide sequence: TGCACCTCCCATGGGAGAATGAACACTGAAGCTTTCTTT. Translation gives CTSHGRMNTEAFF.

This chain links TRBV7-8 with TRBJ2-7; D is ambiguous. This CDR3 spans 12 amino acids. V lost 2 bases to trimming and J lost 7 bases, with 9 bases between them. The germline V gene encodes CDR1 SGHVS and CDR2 FQNEAQ. This CDR3 reads CASSLQFGEQYF. CDR3 DNA sequence: TGTGCCAGCAGCTTACAGTTCGGGGAGCAGTACTTC.

The rearrangement uses TRBV18 and TRBJ1-5; 7 nucleotides agree with TRBD1. Germline V gene lookup returns CDR1 KGHSH and CDR2 LQKENI. This CDR3 comprises 15 residues. V trimming: 3 bases; J trimming: 4 bases; junction bases outside the gene matches: 6. Here the CDR3 DNA reads TGTGCCAGCTCACCCGAGGGGGCCAGGAATCAGCCCCAGCATTTT. Translated, it gives CASSPEGARNQPQHF.